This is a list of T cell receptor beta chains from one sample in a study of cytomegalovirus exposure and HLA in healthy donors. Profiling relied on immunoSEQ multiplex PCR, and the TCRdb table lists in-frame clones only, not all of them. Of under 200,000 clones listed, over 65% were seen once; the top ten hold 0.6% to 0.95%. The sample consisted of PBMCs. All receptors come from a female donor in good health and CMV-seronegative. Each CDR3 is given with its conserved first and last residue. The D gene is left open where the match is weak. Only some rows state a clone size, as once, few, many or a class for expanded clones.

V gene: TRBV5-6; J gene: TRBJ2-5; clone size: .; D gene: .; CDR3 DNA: TGTGCCAGCAGCTTCCTTCAAGAGACCCAGTACTTC; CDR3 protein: CASSFLQETQYF
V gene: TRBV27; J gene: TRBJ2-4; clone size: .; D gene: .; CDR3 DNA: TGTGCCAGCACCGAATATTCGTCGACTATCGGCGCACAAAACATTCAGTACTTC; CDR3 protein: CASTEYSSTIGAQNIQYF
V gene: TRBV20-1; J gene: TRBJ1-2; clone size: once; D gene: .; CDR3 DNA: TGCAGTGCTAGCCGGAACTATGGCTACACCTTC; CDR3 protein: CSASRNYGYTF
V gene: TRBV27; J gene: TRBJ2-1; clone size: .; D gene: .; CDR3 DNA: TGTGCCAGCCCCTCCCAACTTTCCCCCTACAATGAGCAGTTCTTC; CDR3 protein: CASPSQLSPYNEQFF
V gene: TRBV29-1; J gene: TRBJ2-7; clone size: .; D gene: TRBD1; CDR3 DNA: TGCAGCGTCGAGCTAACAGGGGGGTACGAGCAGTACTTC; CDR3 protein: CSVELTGGYEQYF
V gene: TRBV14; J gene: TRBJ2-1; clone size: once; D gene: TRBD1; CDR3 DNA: TGTGCCAGCAGCCAAATGGGACAGGCGGAGTACAATGAGCAGTTCTTC; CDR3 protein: CASSQMGQAEYNEQFF
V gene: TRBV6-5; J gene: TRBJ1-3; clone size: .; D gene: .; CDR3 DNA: TGTGCCAGCGGGCCAGATGCCGGAAACACCATATATTTT; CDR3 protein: CASGPDAGNTIYF
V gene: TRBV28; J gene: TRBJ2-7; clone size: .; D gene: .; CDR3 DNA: TGTGCCAGCAGCTTTCTACTTTCCTACGAGCAGTACTTC; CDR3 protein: CASSFLLSYEQYF
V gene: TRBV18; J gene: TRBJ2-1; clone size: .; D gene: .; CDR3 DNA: TGTGCCAGCTCACCATCCGTCGAGGGTGAGCAGTTCTTC; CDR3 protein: CASSPSVEGEQFF
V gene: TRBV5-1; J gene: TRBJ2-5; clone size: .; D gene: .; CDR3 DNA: TGCGCCAGCAGCTTTGTCGGGATCCAAGAGACCCAGTACTTC; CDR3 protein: CASSFVGIQETQYF
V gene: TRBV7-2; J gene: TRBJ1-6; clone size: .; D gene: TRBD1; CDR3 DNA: TGTGCCAGCAGCGCAAGTCCGGGACAGGGTTCGCCCCTCCACTTT; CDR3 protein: CASSASPGQGSPLHF
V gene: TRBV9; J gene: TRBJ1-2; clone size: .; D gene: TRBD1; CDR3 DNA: TGTGCCAGCAGCGTGACAGGGGTGGCCTATGGCTACACCTTC; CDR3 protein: CASSVTGVAYGYTF
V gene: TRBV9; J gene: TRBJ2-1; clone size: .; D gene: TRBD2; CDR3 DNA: TGTGCCAGCAGCGTAGCAGCGGGAATAGACAATGAGCAGTTCTTC; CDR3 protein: CASSVAAGIDNEQFF
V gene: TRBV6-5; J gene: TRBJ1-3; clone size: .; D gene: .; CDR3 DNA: TGTGCCAGCAGTTACTCGAGCGCGGATTCTGGAAACACCATATATTTT; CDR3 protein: CASSYSSADSGNTIYF
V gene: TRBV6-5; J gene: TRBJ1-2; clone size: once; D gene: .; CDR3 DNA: TGTGCCAGCAGCCCACTGAATAACTATGGCTACACCTTC; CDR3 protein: CASSPLNNYGYTF
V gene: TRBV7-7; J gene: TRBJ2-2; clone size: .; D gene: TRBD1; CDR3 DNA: TGTGCTAGCAGCCCAGGGGGCACCGGGGAGCTGTTTTTT; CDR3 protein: CASSPGGTGELFF
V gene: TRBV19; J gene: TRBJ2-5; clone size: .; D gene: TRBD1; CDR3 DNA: TGTGCCAGTTCTGAGGGACAGGGGGTCGTAGAGACCCAGTACTTC; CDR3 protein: CASSEGQGVVETQYF
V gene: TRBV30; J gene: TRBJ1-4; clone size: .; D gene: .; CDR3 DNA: TGTGCCTGGAGTGTTTCCGGGGGAAAACTGTTTTTT; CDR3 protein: CAWSVSGGKLFF
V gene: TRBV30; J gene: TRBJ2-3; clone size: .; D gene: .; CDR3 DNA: TGTGCCTGGAGTCAGGCAGATACGCAGTATTTT; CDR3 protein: CAWSQADTQYF
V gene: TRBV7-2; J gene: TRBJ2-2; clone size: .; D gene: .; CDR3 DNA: TGTGCCAGCAGCGCCGACAGGGAGCTGTTTTTT; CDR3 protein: CASSADRELFF
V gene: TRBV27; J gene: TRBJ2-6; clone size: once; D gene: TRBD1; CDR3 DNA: TGTGCCAGCAGCCCAGACAGGGGTTCGTCTGGGGCCAACGGCCTGACTTTC; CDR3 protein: CASSPDRGSSGANGLTF
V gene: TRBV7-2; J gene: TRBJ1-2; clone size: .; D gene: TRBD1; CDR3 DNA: TGTGCCAGCAGCCAGGACAGGGGAGGTGGCTACACCTTC; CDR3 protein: CASSQDRGGGYTF
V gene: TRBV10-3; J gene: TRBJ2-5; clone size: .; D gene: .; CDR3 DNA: TGTGCCACAGGACCTTCCAGGGATCGCCAAGAGACCCAGTACTTC; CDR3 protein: CATGPSRDRQETQYF
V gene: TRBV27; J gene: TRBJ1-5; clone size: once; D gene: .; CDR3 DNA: TGTGCCAGCAGTGCGGTTTACAGCAATCAGCCCCAGCATTTT; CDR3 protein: CASSAVYSNQPQHF
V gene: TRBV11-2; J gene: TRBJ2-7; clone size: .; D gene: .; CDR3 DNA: TGTGCCAGCAGCTTAGCGGGGGAGACCTACGAGCAGTACTTC; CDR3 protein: CASSLAGETYEQYF
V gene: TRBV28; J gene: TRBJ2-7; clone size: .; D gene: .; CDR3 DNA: TGTGCCAGCAGTTCTACAGGGTATAAGCGCTACGAGCAGTACTTC; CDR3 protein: CASSSTGYKRYEQYF
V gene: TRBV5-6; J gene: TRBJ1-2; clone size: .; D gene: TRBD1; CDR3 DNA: TGTGCCAGCAGCTTGTGGGGGACAGGGTCGGATGGCTACACCTTC; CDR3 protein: CASSLWGTGSDGYTF
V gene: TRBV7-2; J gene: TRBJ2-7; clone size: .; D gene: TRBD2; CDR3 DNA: TGTGCCAGCAGCTCTGGGACTAGCGGGGGGCCGAGCTCCTACGAGCAGTACTTC; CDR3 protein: CASSSGTSGGPSSYEQYF
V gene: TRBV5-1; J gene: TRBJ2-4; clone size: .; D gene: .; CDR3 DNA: TGCGCCAGCAGCTTGGGTGACAGGAGCGCCAAAAACATTCAGTACTTC; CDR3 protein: CASSLGDRSAKNIQYF
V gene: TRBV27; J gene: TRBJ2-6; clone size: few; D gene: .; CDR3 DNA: TGTGCCAGCAGTTTACTAGGACAGTCTGGGGCCAACGTCCTGACTTTC; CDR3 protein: CASSLLGQSGANVLTF
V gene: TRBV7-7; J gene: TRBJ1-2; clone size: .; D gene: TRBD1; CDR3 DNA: TGTGCTAGCAGCTCACCCTCCCACAGGGGGCGTTCCTACGGCTACACCTTC; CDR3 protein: CASSSPSHRGRSYGYTF
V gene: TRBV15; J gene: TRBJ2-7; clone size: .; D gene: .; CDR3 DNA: TGTGCCACCAGCAGAGAGGCCAATAGCGCCGAGCAGTACTTC; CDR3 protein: CATSREANSAEQYF
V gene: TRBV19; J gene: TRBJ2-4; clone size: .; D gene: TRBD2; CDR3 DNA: TGTGCCAGTAGTAACTCCGGGACTAGCGGGGGGGCCGCGTCCAAAAACAGTCAGTACTTC; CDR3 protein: CASSNSGTSGGAASKNSQYF
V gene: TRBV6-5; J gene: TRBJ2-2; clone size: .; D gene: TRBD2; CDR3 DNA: TGTGCCAGCAGTTACAATGCGGGAGGGGATGTCGGGGAGCTGTTTTTT; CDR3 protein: CASSYNAGGDVGELFF
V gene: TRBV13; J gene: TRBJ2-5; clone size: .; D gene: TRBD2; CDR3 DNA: TGTGCCAGCAGCCGCCTGACTAGCGGGGTGGAGACCCAGTACTTC; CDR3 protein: CASSRLTSGVETQYF
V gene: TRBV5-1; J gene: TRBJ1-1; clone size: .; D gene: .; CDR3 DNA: TGCGCCAGCAGCTTGAGCAGGGCACTGAACACTGAAGCTTTCTTT; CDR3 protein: CASSLSRALNTEAFF
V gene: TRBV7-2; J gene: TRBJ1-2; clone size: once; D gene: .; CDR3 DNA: TGTGCCAGCAGCTTAGATCCAGGGTGGGGTGGCTACACCTTC; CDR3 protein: CASSLDPGWGGYTF
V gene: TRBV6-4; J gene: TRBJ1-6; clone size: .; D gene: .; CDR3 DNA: TGTGCCAGCGGATCAGGGGCGCAGGGTTCACCCCTCCACTTT; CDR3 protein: CASGSGAQGSPLHF
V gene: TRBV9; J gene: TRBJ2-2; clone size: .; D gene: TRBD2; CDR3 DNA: TGTGCCAGCAGCGTAGTCGGTCTAGCGGGAGGGCCGAACACCGGGGGGCTGTTTTTT; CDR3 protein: CASSVVGLAGGPNTGGLFF
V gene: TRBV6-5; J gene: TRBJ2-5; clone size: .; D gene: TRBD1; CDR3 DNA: TGTGCCACCAGGTACGGGACAGGACCCCAAGAGACCCAGTACTTC; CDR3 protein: CATRYGTGPQETQYF
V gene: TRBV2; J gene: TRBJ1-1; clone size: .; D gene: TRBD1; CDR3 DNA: TGTGCCACCACACAGGGGGCAAATACTGAAGCTTTCTTT; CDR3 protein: CATTQGANTEAFF
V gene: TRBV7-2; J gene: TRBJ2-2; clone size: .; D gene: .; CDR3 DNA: TGTGCCAGCAGCTTAGTGTCTCCGAGGAACACCGGGGAGCTGTTTTTT; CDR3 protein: CASSLVSPRNTGELFF
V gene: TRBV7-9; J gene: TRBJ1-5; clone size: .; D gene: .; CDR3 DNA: TGTGCCAGCAGCTTACAGGGAAATAGCAATCAGCCCCAGCATTTT; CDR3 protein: CASSLQGNSNQPQHF
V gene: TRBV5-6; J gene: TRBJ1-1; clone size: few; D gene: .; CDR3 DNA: TGTGCCAGCAGCCTCAACACTGAAGCTTTCTTT; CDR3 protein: CASSLNTEAFF